The rows below give T cell receptor beta chains drawn from one sample of a study of CD8+CD57+ T cells in acquired aplastic anemia. TCRdb itself ran the reads through MiXCR, one entry per CDR3 protein. Of hundreds of thousands of distinct CDR3 sequences in the sample, 45% to 65% were seen once. Sequenced: sorted CD4+, CD8+, or CD8+CD57+ T cells (not recorded which) from PBMCs. These receptors all stem from a human donor with aplastic anemia. CDR3s include the opening cysteine and the closing phenylalanine or tryptophan. A D gene is named only where the DNA matches it firmly. Only some rows state a clone size, as once, few, many or a class for expanded clones.

v_call: TRBV3-1
j_call: TRBJ2-7
clone_size: many
d_call: TRBD2
cdr3_nt: TGTGCCAGCAGCCAAGAGGCGCGAGCGGGATCCGAGCAGTACTTC
cdr3_aa: CASSQEARAGSEQYF

v_call: TRBV9
j_call: TRBJ1-2
clone_size: .
d_call: .
cdr3_nt: TGTGCCAGCAGCTTGGACATAGACGGGAGGCAGGGCTACACCTTC
cdr3_aa: CASSLDIDGRQGYTF

v_call: TRBV20-1
j_call: TRBJ1-2
clone_size: .
d_call: .
cdr3_nt: TGCAGTGCTAGAGATCGCGGAGGATATGGCTACACCTTC
cdr3_aa: CSARDRGGYGYTF

v_call: TRBV20-1
j_call: TRBJ2-7
clone_size: .
d_call: TRBD1
cdr3_nt: TGCAGTGCAACCGGGACAGGGGGGACCTACGAGCAGTACTTC
cdr3_aa: CSATGTGGTYEQYF

v_call: TRBV9
j_call: TRBJ2-1
clone_size: .
d_call: TRBD2
cdr3_nt: TGTGCCAGCAGCGTAGGGGCTAGCGGGGGGTTCAATGAGCAGTTCTTC
cdr3_aa: CASSVGASGGFNEQFF

v_call: TRBV29-1
j_call: TRBJ2-7
clone_size: .
d_call: TRBD1
cdr3_nt: TGCAGCGTTGATGGCGGACAGGGCTACGAGCAGTACTTC
cdr3_aa: CSVDGGQGYEQYF

v_call: TRBV2
j_call: TRBJ2-5
clone_size: many
d_call: TRBD2
cdr3_nt: TGTGCCAGCAGTGTACGTCTAGCGGCTAACGGTGAGACCCAGTACTTC
cdr3_aa: CASSVRLAANGETQYF

v_call: TRBV2
j_call: TRBJ1-2
clone_size: .
d_call: TRBD1
cdr3_nt: TGTGCCAGCAGACGGACAGGGGACTATGGCTACACCTTC
cdr3_aa: CASRRTGDYGYTF

v_call: TRBV19
j_call: TRBJ1-1
clone_size: .
d_call: .
cdr3_nt: TGTGCCAGTAAAAGCAGGCAGGATGAGACTTTCTTT
cdr3_aa: CASKSRQDETFF

v_call: TRBV9
j_call: TRBJ1-1
clone_size: .
d_call: .
cdr3_nt: TGTGCCAGCAGCGTAGGTCCAGCGAACACTGAAGCTTTCTTT
cdr3_aa: CASSVGPANTEAFF

v_call: TRBV10-3
j_call: TRBJ2-7
clone_size: .
d_call: TRBD1
cdr3_nt: TGTGCCATCACGGACAGGCACCCCTACGAGCAGTACTTC
cdr3_aa: CAITDRHPYEQYF

v_call: TRBV6-4
j_call: TRBJ1-2
clone_size: many
d_call: .
cdr3_nt: TGTGCCAGCAGTGCCAATGCCGGGACCGCCGTCACTCAGGGGGGCTACACCTTC
cdr3_aa: CASSANAGTAVTQGGYTF

v_call: TRBV6-5
j_call: TRBJ1-2
clone_size: many
d_call: .
cdr3_nt: TGTGCCAGCAGTTACTATAGGGGGAGCTATGGCTACACCTTC
cdr3_aa: CASSYYRGSYGYTF

v_call: TRBV7-3
j_call: TRBJ2-3
clone_size: few
d_call: TRBD2
cdr3_nt: TGTGCCAGCAGCTTAGCTTCCGGGACTAGCCCGCAGTATTTT
cdr3_aa: CASSLASGTSPQYF

v_call: TRBV2
j_call: TRBJ1-1
clone_size: .
d_call: .
cdr3_nt: TGTGCCAGCAGTGCGGAAGCTTTCTTT
cdr3_aa: CASSAEAFF

v_call: TRBV2
j_call: TRBJ2-3
clone_size: many
d_call: .
cdr3_nt: TGTGCCAGCAGCGGAGGGGTCAGCACAGATACGCAGTATTTT
cdr3_aa: CASSGGVSTDTQYF

v_call: TRBV2
j_call: TRBJ1-1
clone_size: once
d_call: TRBD1
cdr3_nt: TGTGCCAGCATCCTACAGGGGACTGAAGCTTTCTTT
cdr3_aa: CASILQGTEAFF

v_call: TRBV5-6
j_call: TRBJ2-1
clone_size: few
d_call: .
cdr3_nt: TGTGCCAGCAGCTTGGTCCCCCTATCCTACAATGAGCAGTTCTTC
cdr3_aa: CASSLVPLSYNEQFF

v_call: TRBV4-1
j_call: TRBJ2-7
clone_size: .
d_call: TRBD2
cdr3_nt: TGCGCCAGCAGCCAATCCGGACTAGCGCACGAGCAGTACTTC
cdr3_aa: CASSQSGLAHEQYF

v_call: TRBV4-1
j_call: TRBJ2-7
clone_size: many
d_call: TRBD1
cdr3_nt: TGCGCCAGCAGCCAAGACTACCGACAGGGCATTACGGGCGAGCAGTACTTC
cdr3_aa: CASSQDYRQGITGEQYF

v_call: TRBV25-1
j_call: TRBJ2-2
clone_size: .
d_call: TRBD1
cdr3_nt: TGTGCCAGCAGTGACCAGGACAGGGTGGGTGGGGAGCTGTTTTTT
cdr3_aa: CASSDQDRVGGELFF

v_call: TRBV20-1
j_call: TRBJ2-1
clone_size: .
d_call: TRBD2
cdr3_nt: TGCAGTGCCATTACCGGGACTAGCGGGTACGGTAATCAGTTCTTC
cdr3_aa: CSAITGTSGYGNQFF

v_call: TRBV2
j_call: TRBJ2-7
clone_size: .
d_call: .
cdr3_nt: TGTGCCAGCAGTGTGGGACCGTTCTACGAGCAGTACTTC
cdr3_aa: CASSVGPFYEQYF

v_call: TRBV10-1
j_call: TRBJ2-1
clone_size: many
d_call: .
cdr3_nt: TGCGCCAGCAGTGATTCGGACACCAGCTCCTACAATGAGCAGTTCTTC
cdr3_aa: CASSDSDTSSYNEQFF

v_call: TRBV10-3
j_call: TRBJ1-2
clone_size: .
d_call: .
cdr3_nt: TGTGCCATCAGTGATCATGCGGTTAACTATGGCTACACCTTC
cdr3_aa: CAISDHAVNYGYTF

v_call: TRBV4-1
j_call: TRBJ2-7
clone_size: .
d_call: TRBD2
cdr3_nt: TGCGCCAGCAGCCGCCCAGGGCTAGCGGGGTTGCAGTACTTC
cdr3_aa: CASSRPGLAGLQYF

v_call: TRBV15
j_call: TRBJ2-1
clone_size: few
d_call: TRBD2
cdr3_nt: TGTGCCACCGGGAGGGGCAGCTCCTACAATGAGCAGTTCTTC
cdr3_aa: CATGRGSSYNEQFF

v_call: TRBV9
j_call: TRBJ1-4
clone_size: many
d_call: .
cdr3_nt: TGTGCCAGCAGCGTTAGCGGGATGGATAATGAAAAACTGTTTTTT
cdr3_aa: CASSVSGMDNEKLFF

v_call: TRBV15
j_call: TRBJ2-7
clone_size: .
d_call: TRBD2
cdr3_nt: TGTGCCACCAGCGGACCGGGACTAGCGGGAGGTTCCTACGAGCAGTACTTC
cdr3_aa: CATSGPGLAGGSYEQYF

v_call: TRBV7-6
j_call: TRBJ1-2
clone_size: .
d_call: TRBD1
cdr3_nt: TGTGCCAGCAGCTTAGACCCAGTAGGGACAGTGGCGAACTATGGCTACACCTTC
cdr3_aa: CASSLDPVGTVANYGYTF

v_call: TRBV5-8
j_call: TRBJ2-3
clone_size: .
d_call: TRBD2
cdr3_nt: TGTGCCAGCAGCTTGGCGGGGGGGCGCAGCACAGATACGCAGTATTTT
cdr3_aa: CASSLAGGRSTDTQYF

v_call: TRBV7-9
j_call: TRBJ1-6
clone_size: .
d_call: .
cdr3_nt: TGTGCCAGCAGCTCTCCTAGGTCGGCACCCCTCCACTTT
cdr3_aa: CASSSPRSAPLHF

v_call: TRBV7-9
j_call: TRBJ1-1
clone_size: once
d_call: .
cdr3_nt: TGTGCCAGCAGGTATGGGACCGGGACCAATGAAGCTTTCTTT
cdr3_aa: CASRYGTGTNEAFF

v_call: TRBV5-1
j_call: TRBJ2-3
clone_size: .
d_call: .
cdr3_nt: TGCGCCAGCAGCCCCCTGCCTGACAGCACAGATACGCAGTATTTT
cdr3_aa: CASSPLPDSTDTQYF

v_call: TRBV20-1
j_call: TRBJ2-1
clone_size: .
d_call: TRBD2
cdr3_nt: TGCAGTGCTAGGGGGACTAGCGGGAGTGGTGAGCAGTTCTTC
cdr3_aa: CSARGTSGSGEQFF

v_call: TRBV7-9
j_call: TRBJ1-1
clone_size: .
d_call: .
cdr3_nt: TGTGCCAGCAGAGAAGCGGGACGTAGGAACACTGAAGCTTTCTTT
cdr3_aa: CASREAGRRNTEAFF

v_call: TRBV20-1
j_call: TRBJ1-1
clone_size: .
d_call: .
cdr3_nt: TGCAGTGCTAGATCGGCAGGGAAGGACTTGGGCACTGAAGCTTTCTTT
cdr3_aa: CSARSAGKDLGTEAFF

v_call: TRBV15
j_call: TRBJ1-5
clone_size: many
d_call: .
cdr3_nt: TGTGCCACCAGCAGAGACAGGGGAAGCAATCAGCCCCAGCATTTT
cdr3_aa: CATSRDRGSNQPQHF

v_call: TRBV9
j_call: TRBJ2-7
clone_size: few
d_call: .
cdr3_nt: TGTGCCAGCAGCGTAGGTGTAGGGGGAACCTACGAGCAGTACTTC
cdr3_aa: CASSVGVGGTYEQYF

v_call: TRBV12-3/TRBV12-4
j_call: TRBJ2-4
clone_size: .
d_call: .
cdr3_nt: TGTGCCAGCTCACCGGTCCTAGGGGGCAAAAACATTCAGTACTTC
cdr3_aa: CASSPVLGGKNIQYF